The entry below describes one TCR beta chain. This record comes from a study of hypomethylating agent response in myelodysplastic syndrome. At survey resolution, roughly 400 ng of DNA per sample was split into two 200 ng replicates. Data came from immunoSEQ multiplex PCR; TCRdb stores just in-frame clones and leaves some out. The data show fewer than 7,500 clones, around 78% seen once. This clonotype was sampled from a human donor with myelodysplastic syndrome. Sequencing was performed on bone marrow, taken before or after starting hypomethylating agent treatment for myelodysplastic syndrome (not recorded which).

The CDR3 region is CASSLQGNQPQHF. CDR3 sequence (DNA): TGTGCCAGCAGCTTACAGGGGAATCAGCCCCAGCATTTT. The chain joins TRBV7-9 to TRBJ1-5; tentative D call: TRBD1 (6 bases). This CDR3 region has 13 residues. Between the trimmed V and J ends, which lost 2 bases and 4 bases, there was a span of 6 bases. The germline CDR1 and CDR2 sequences are SEHNR and FQNEAQ (reference sequence).